The 19 T cell receptor beta chains reported below all come from one sample, sequenced in a study of human T cells and chemical hapten exposure. TCRdb passed the RACE reads through MiXCR, listing each CDR3 protein once. The sample yields a few hundred thousand distinct CDR3 sequences, roughly 6% seen once. Stated time point: pre-sensitization, week 0. Treatment reported: therapeutic diphenylcyclopropenone sensitization with weekly scalp DPC. The sequencing here drew on whole blood, taken in connection with sensitization to the hapten diphenylcyclopropenone (DPC). Receptors originate from a woman aged 18-29 years with alopecia areata. Some clones in this sample may be carry-over from other donors' samples.

This clonotype turned up a few times. The V gene is TRBV3-1, the J gene TRBJ1-5, with D perhaps matching TRBD1 (5 bases). V was shortened by 0 bases and J by 0 bases, with 21 bases between the two germline ends. This CDR3 is built from 20 residues. Germline V gene lookup returns CDR1 LGHDT and CDR2 YNNKEL (reference sequence). CDR3 in amino acids: CASSQESLRREGTSNQPQHF. Written as DNA, the CDR3 is TGTGCCAGCAGCCAAGAGTCGTTGCGCAGGGAGGGAACTAGCAATCAGCCCCAGCATTTT. The full variable domain, rest sourced from reference TRBV3-1 and TRBJ1-5, is DTAVSQTPKYLVTQMGNDKSIKCEQNLGHDTMYWYKQDSKKFLKIMFSYNNKELIINETVPNRFSPKSPDKAHLNLHINSLELGDSAVYFCASSQESLRREGTSNQPQHFGDGTRLSIL.

The chain recombines TRBV10-3 with TRBJ2-1, with 11 positions matching TRBD2. Germline CDR1 and CDR2: ENHRY and SYGVKD. CDR3 length: 15 residues. V dropped 6 bases and J dropped 2; count of bases not matched to a gene: 3. The CDR3 nucleotides are TGTGCCATCAGCCCGGGACTAGCGGCCTACAATGAGCAGTTCTTC. Protein: CAISPGLAAYNEQFF.

In its sample, this clonotype was seen many times. The chain links TRBV10-3 to TRBJ1-1, with 7 bases lining up with TRBD1. V shed 0 bases, J shed 5 bases, and the junction held 6 bases outside the gene matches. There are 15 residues in the CDR3. Per the germline V gene, CDR1 is ENHRY and CDR2 is SYGVKD. The CDR3 region is CAISESVRGRTEAFF. CDR3 nucleotides: TGTGCCATCAGTGAGTCGGTTAGGGGGCGAACTGAAGCTTTCTTT.

This sequence joins TRBV19 and TRBJ1-5, with TRBD1 matching 8 bases. With V trimmed by 6 bases and J by 1 base, 8 bases remained unmatched. The CDR3 runs 16 residues. CDR1 is LNHDA and CDR2 is SQIVND in the germline V gene (reference sequence). CDR3 protein: CASSPLQGGSNQPQHF. Here the CDR3 DNA reads TGTGCCAGTAGCCCCTTACAGGGGGGAAGCAATCAGCCCCAGCATTTT. Full variable domain (remainder filled in from reference TRBV19 and TRBJ1-5): DGGITQSPKYLFRKEGQNVTLSCEQNLNHDAMYWYRQDPGQGLRLIYYSQIVNDFQKGDIAEGYSVSREKKESFPLTVTSAQKNPTAFYLCASSPLQGGSNQPQHFGDGTRLSIL.

The rearrangement links TRBV3-1 to TRBJ2-3; no reliable D call. This CDR3 comprises 13 residues. V was shortened by 2 bases and J by 3 bases, with 6 bases between the two germline ends. The germline V gene encodes CDR1 LGHDT and CDR2 YNNKEL (reference sequence). The CDR3 region is CASSQRSTDTQYF. The CDR3 nucleotides read TGTGCCAGCAGCCAAAGGAGTACAGATACGCAGTATTTT.

This clonotype was seen at least ten times. The chain uses TRBV6-2 or TRBV6-3 and TRBJ1-3, with D possibly matching TRBD1 (5 bases). Trimming took 6 bases from V and 0 from J, leaving 15 bases between them. Per the germline V gene, CDR1 is MNHEY and CDR2 is SVGEGT. The CDR3 has 16 amino acids. DNA for the CDR3: TGTGCCAGCAGCCCCGGTCGACAGCACTCTGGAAACACCATATATTTT. Its protein product is CASSPGRQHSGNTIYF.

This sequence joins TRBV27 and TRBJ2-7; no clear D. V was trimmed by 2 bases and J by 4 bases, leaving 9 bases between them. The CDR3 is 13 residues long. Germline-derived CDR1 and CDR2 are MNHEY and SMNVEV (reference sequence). The CDR3 DNA reads as TGTGCCAGCAGTTTAAACGAAGAATACGAGCAGTACTTC. Its protein product is CASSLNEEYEQYF.

The table lists this clonotype with many counts. The rearrangement uses TRBV7-9 and TRBJ2-1; D might be TRBD1 (6 bases). V lost 2 bases and J lost 3, with 11 bases in between. The CDR3 is 15 amino acids. From germline, CDR1 is SEHNR and CDR2 FQNEAQ (reference sequence). The CDR3 protein is CASSLRDTLYNEQFF. The CDR3, as DNA: TGTGCCAGCAGCTTACGGGACACCCTCTACAATGAGCAGTTCTTC.

In its sample, this clonotype was seen many times. The chain recombines TRBV6-6 with TRBJ1-5; weak D call: TRBD1 (5 bases). This CDR3 contains 16 residues. Germline V gene sequence: CDR1 MNHNY, CDR2 SVGAGI (reference sequence). Trimming took 0 bases from V and 2 from J, leaving 11 bases between them. DNA for the CDR3: TGTGCCAGCAGTTACTCGGAGGGGAGAGGCAATCAGCCCCAGCATTTT. Translation: CASSYSEGRGNQPQHF.

This clonotype was seen many times. The V gene is TRBV6-4, the J gene TRBJ2-6; D gene uncertain. The ends were cut back, 2 bases at V and 0 bases at J, with 8 bases in the middle. The germline V gene has CDR1 MRHNA and CDR2 SNTAGT. The CDR3 length is 16 residues. DNA of the CDR3: TGTGCCAGCAGTGACCCGCCGGACTCTGGGGCCAACGTCCTGACTTTC. Protein: CASSDPPDSGANVLTF.

The chain joins TRBV20-1 to TRBJ2-7; TRBD1 is a possible D gene (5 bases). This CDR3 spans 12 amino acids. V was pared by 3 bases and J by 6 bases, with 12 bases between. The germline gives CDR1 DFQATT, CDR2 SNEGSKA (reference sequence). This CDR3 is CSASRDLVEQYF. In DNA form, the CDR3 reads TGCAGTGCTAGCAGGGATTTAGTCGAGCAGTACTTC.

This clonotype appeared many times. The chain combines TRBV19 with TRBJ2-3; 8 nucleotides line up with TRBD2. This CDR3 is 19 amino acids long. Germline CDR1 LNHDA, CDR2 SQIVND (reference sequence). J lost 1 base, V lost 4 bases, and 16 bases had no gene match. Here the CDR3 reads CASSRGTRTSPYGTDTQYF. In DNA, the CDR3 is TGTGCCAGTAGTAGGGGCACAAGGACTAGCCCCTACGGCACAGATACGCAGTATTTT.

This clonotype appeared a few times. The V and J genes are TRBV6-2 or TRBV6-3 and TRBJ1-5; D unclear. V was pared by 6 bases and J by 3 bases, with 21 bases between. Germline V CDR1 and CDR2: MNHEY, SVGEGT. The CDR3 runs to 17 residues. CDR3 residues: CASSRHTIEAINQPQHF. The CDR3 region has the DNA TGTGCCAGCAGCCGACATACTATAGAGGCCATCAATCAGCCCCAGCATTTT.

This clonotype was counted ten times or more. The chain links TRBV6-5 to TRBJ1-1; 8 bases are shared with TRBD1. Germline values: CDR1 MNHEY, CDR2 SVGAGI. V dropped 6 bases and J dropped 0; count of bases not matched to a gene: 3. The CDR3 extends over 14 amino acids. The CDR3 bases are TGTGCCAGCAGATGGACAGGGATGAACACTGAAGCTTTCTTT. Residues: CASRWTGMNTEAFF.

The chain combines TRBV10-3 with TRBJ1-6; the D is unclear. The germline V gene has CDR1 ENHRY and CDR2 SYGVKD. The CDR3 has 15 residues. The V end lost 7 bases, the J end lost 3 bases, and 13 bases lay between the germline ends. The CDR3 is CAIKKTLFYNSPLHF. The CDR3 nucleotides are TGTGCCATCAAAAAGACCCTTTTCTATAATTCACCCCTCCACTTT.

This clonotype was seen a handful of times. The CDR3 reads CATSDSPGTEAFF. In nucleotides, the CDR3 is TGTGCCACCAGTGATTCTCCCGGGACTGAAGCTTTCTTT. The chain combines TRBV24-1 with TRBJ1-1; no reliable D call. The germline V gene encodes CDR1 KGHDR and CDR2 SFDVKD. Between the trimmed V and J ends, which lost 2 bases and 5 bases, there was a span of 8 bases. This CDR3 has 13 amino acids.

This clonotype has at least ten counts. The chain couples TRBV3-1 to TRBJ2-7; TRBD2 matches at 10 bases. The J segment lost 4 bases and the V segment lost 3 bases, leaving 3 bases of the junction unmatched. The germline V gene encodes CDR1 LGHDT and CDR2 YNNKEL (reference sequence). The CDR3 runs to 14 residues. CDR3 region: CASSQGLARYEQYF. In nucleotides, the CDR3 is TGTGCCAGCAGCCAGGGACTAGCGAGATACGAGCAGTACTTC.

On this clonotype itself: The junction and the germline gene differ at one end; a read error may be behind it. The chain recombines TRBV5-4 with TRBJ2-6; D is unclear. Germline V CDR1 and CDR2: SGHNT, YYREEE (reference sequence). The CDR3 extends over 14 amino acids. The CDR3 region is CASRQFSRANVLTF. The CDR3 DNA sequence: TGTGCCAGCAGACAGTTCTCTAGGGCCAACGTCCTGACTTTC.

This clonotype has only a few counts. J is TRBJ2-3 and V is TRBV11-2, with D possibly TRBD2 on 6 matching bases. Trimming removed 5 bases at V and 0 bases at J, with 15 bases between. CDR1 SGHAT and CDR2 FQNNGV come from the germline V gene. CDR3 length: 16 amino acids. The CDR3 region has the DNA TGTGCCAGCAGCCCGGGGGTGCAGTCGAGCACAGATACGCAGTATTTT. The encoded protein is CASSPGVQSSTDTQYF.